The 28 T cell receptor beta chains presented below share a single source sample, sequenced in a study of T cells after posttransplantation cyclophosphamide. A marrow graft followed busulfan-fludarabine conditioning, with cyclophosphamide on days +3 and +4. Sequenced by immunoSEQ multiplex PCR; TCRdb stores in-frame clones only, minus some. The sample contains several thousand clones, none of them singletons. Here the sequenced sample was PBMCs, taken after allogeneic stem cell transplant with posttransplant cyclophosphamide. These receptors all stem from a female patient aged 50-59 years who received an allogeneic stem cell transplant from an unrelated donor, was CMV-positive, and had acute GVHD only. The graft donor may have given rise to some T cells.

In this sample, this clone turned up many times. The gene calls are TRBV5-6 and TRBJ1-5; D not resolved. CDR1 is SGHDT and CDR2 is YYEEEE in the germline V gene. CDR3 length: 15 residues. Trimming removed 1 base at V and 2 bases at J, with 10 bases between. DNA of the CDR3: TGTGCCAGCAGCTTGCAGGCCGGGGGCAATCAGCCCCAGCATTTT. This sequence encodes CASSLQAGGNQPQHF.

This clone has at least ten counts. The rearrangement links TRBV11-2 to TRBJ1-5; D uncertain. Germline CDR1 is SGHAT and CDR2 is FQNNGV. CDR3 size: 15 residues. The V end was cut by 0 bases, the J end by 2 bases, with 8 bases between. For the CDR3, the DNA is TGTGCCAGCAGCTTAGATCTAGTGGGCAATCAGCCCCAGCATTTT. Its translation is CASSLDLVGNQPQHF. Supplemented by reference TRBV11-2 and TRBJ1-5, the full variable domain reads EAGVAQSPRYKIIEKRQSVAFWCNPISGHATLYWYQQILGQGPKLLIQFQNNGVVDDSQLPKDRFSAERLKGVDSTLKIQPAKLEDSAVYLCASSLDLVGNQPQHFGDGTRLSIL.

This clone was seen a few times. Additional DNA sequences in this sample encode the identical CDR3. J is TRBJ2-1 and V is TRBV7-9; 11 bases are a match to TRBD2. Losses at the gene ends were 3 bases for V and 8 bases for J; bases not matched to a gene: 6. The CDR3 has 15 amino acids. Germline V CDR1 and CDR2: SEHNR, FQNEAQ (reference sequence). CDR3 sequence reads: CASSFLLAGADEQFF. CDR3 nucleotide sequence: TGTGCCAGCAGCTTCCTACTAGCGGGGGCAGATGAGCAGTTCTTC.

This clone appeared many times. V and J are TRBV29-1 and TRBJ2-3; D perhaps matches TRBD1 (5 bases). CDR3 length: 14 amino acids. V was cut by 6 bases and J by 5 bases, with 18 bases left in between. Germline CDR1 reads SQVTM; CDR2 reads ANQGSEA. Here the CDR3 DNA reads TGCAGCGTAAGAGCAGGGAACGAAAAAGATACGCAGTATTTT. Translated, it gives CSVRAGNEKDTQYF.

In its sample, this clone was seen many times. This chain joins TRBV18 and TRBJ2-5; D is uncertain. This CDR3 is 13 amino acids long. With 2 bases removed from V and 1 base from J, the gap between germline ends came to 5 bases. CDR1 KGHSH and CDR2 LQKENI come from the germline V gene. The CDR3 is CASSPGLQETQYF. In DNA form, the CDR3 reads TGTGCCAGCTCACCAGGGCTCCAAGAGACCCAGTACTTC.

As regards this clone: Its ends do not fully match the called genes, so a read error is possible. The chain links TRBV5-4 to TRBJ2-2, with TRBD2 matching 7 bases. The germline V gene has CDR1 SGHNT and CDR2 YYREEE (reference sequence). CDR3 length: 17 amino acids. Here the CDR3 DNA reads TGTGCCAGCAGCTTGCGGCTAGCGGAGCTTGAAGGCCGGGGAGCTGTTTTT. Amino acids: CASSLRLAELEGRGAVF.

This clone was recorded a few times. The rearrangement joins TRBV15 to TRBJ2-7, with 13 bases lining up with TRBD2. The V gene's germline CDR1 is LNHNV and CDR2 YYDKDF (reference sequence). The CDR3 totals 16 residues. V lost 5 bases to trimming and J lost 1 base; unmatched junction nucleotides: 5. CDR3 DNA: TGTGCCACCAGCCCGGGGGGACTAGCGGGATCCTACGAGCAGTACTTC. This gives the protein CATSPGGLAGSYEQYF.

This clone occurred many times. For the CDR3, the DNA is TGTGCCAGCAGCACCCATGGGGGGGGCCAGCATTTT. It specifies CASSTHGGGQHF. The chain employs TRBV5-8 and TRBJ1-5, with a weak D call TRBD1 (5 bases). This CDR3 has 12 amino acids. Germline lookup yields CDR1 SGHTS and CDR2 YDEGEE. Trimming cost V 4 bases and J 12 bases, with 14 bases left between them. The entire variable domain, with the rest obtained from reference TRBV5-8 and TRBJ1-5, is as follows: EAGVTQSPTHLIKTRGQQATLRCSPISGHTSVYWYQQALGLGLQFLLWYDEGEERNRGNFPPRFSGRQFPNYSSELNVNALELEDSALYLCASSTHGGGQHFGDGTRLSIL.

At least ten counts were recorded for this clone. This chain links TRBV9 with TRBJ2-2; D is ambiguous. Trimming shortened V by 3 bases and J by 6 bases, and 9 bases separated the two germline ends. This CDR3 has 13 residues. CDR1 is SGDLS, CDR2 YYNGEE, per germline. The chain's CDR3 is CASSEHQPGELFF. Written as DNA, the CDR3 is TGTGCCAGCAGCGAGCACCAACCCGGGGAGCTGTTTTTT.

This clone has a count of ten or more. The CDR3 DNA sequence: TGTGCCAGCAGTTACCCTCCCGGGACAGGCGTTCCGAACACCGGGGAGCTGTTTTTT. This gives the protein CASSYPPGTGVPNTGELFF. The chain recombines TRBV11-3 with TRBJ2-2; 8 bases are a match to TRBD1. CDR1 and CDR2 from the germline V gene are SGHNT and YENEEA. The CDR3 is 19 amino acids. With V trimmed by 6 bases and J by 0 bases, 15 bases remained unmatched.

At least ten counts were recorded for this clone. The chain links TRBV18 to TRBJ2-1; 11 nucleotides line up with TRBD2. J was trimmed by 7 bases and V by 2 bases; bases with no gene match: 7. The CDR3 runs to 16 residues. Germline V gene sequence: CDR1 KGHSH, CDR2 LQKENI. CDR3 protein: CASSPALAGGRNEQFF. In DNA, the CDR3 is TGTGCCAGCTCACCAGCCCTAGCGGGAGGTCGAAATGAGCAGTTCTTC.

This rearrangement joins TRBV28 to TRBJ1-6; 7 bases fit TRBD1. Unmatched junction bases numbered 6, after V lost 7 bases and J lost 6 bases. From germline, CDR1 is MDHEN and CDR2 SYDVKM. The CDR3 spans 14 residues. As DNA, the CDR3 is TGTGCCAGCACCGCGGGACAGCCTAATTCACCCCTCCACTTT. It encodes CASTAGQPNSPLHF.

This clone was observed many times. Written as DNA, the CDR3 is TGCAGCGTTGGGGGGTTGGCGGGAACGTATGTCGGCTACACCTTC. As protein: CSVGGLAGTYVGYTF. The chain links TRBV29-1 to TRBJ1-2, with TRBD1 as a possible D gene (5 bases). Trimming took off 4 bases at V and 8 bases at J, with 23 bases between the two ends. CDR3 size: 15 residues. The germline gives CDR1 SQVTM, CDR2 ANQGSEA.

This clone was picked up a small number of times. This chain connects TRBV30 to TRBJ2-5; 8 bases map to TRBD1. The J call may not be correct, given that the DNA end is closer to TRBJ2-7. This CDR3 region has 15 residues. The germline gives CDR1 GTSNPN, CDR2 SVGIG (reference sequence). This CDR3 is CAWSGDRGWTNEQYF. CDR3 bases: TGTGCCTGGAGTGGAGACAGGGGCTGGACCAACGAGCAGTACTTC.

This clone was counted ten times or more. The rearrangement joins TRBV18 to TRBJ2-7; 7 positions match TRBD1. Per germline, CDR1 KGHSH and CDR2 LQKENI. Trimming at V came to 3 bases and at J to 0 bases, leaving 2 bases not matched to a gene. This CDR3 region has 14 residues. CDR3 nucleotides: TGTGCCAGCTCACCTGGGACAGCCTCCTACGAGCAGTACTTC. Protein product: CASSPGTASYEQYF.

This clone qualifies as medium-sized (0.01 to 0.1%). The genes are TRBV4-3 and TRBJ2-5, with 7 bases identical to TRBD1. CDR1 is LGHNA, CDR2 YSLEER, per germline. CDR3 length: 14 residues. The V gene end was trimmed by 4 bases and the J gene end by 3 bases; junction bases not matched to a gene: 5. This CDR3 reads CASSRDRTKETQYF. The CDR3 nucleotides read TGCGCCAGCAGCCGGGACAGAACCAAAGAGACCCAGTACTTC.

At least ten counts were recorded for this clone. The J gene is TRBJ1-1, the V gene TRBV30; 8 bases are a match to TRBD1. After removal of 4 bases from V and 1 base from J, the junction contained 8 bases not matched to a gene. This CDR3 is 15 amino acids long. Germline V CDR1 and CDR2: GTSNPN, SVGIG (reference sequence). CDR3: CAWTQDRARNTEAFF. CDR3 bases: TGTGCCTGGACTCAGGACAGGGCCCGGAACACTGAAGCTTTCTTT.

This clone was observed many times. The rearrangement links TRBV30 to TRBJ1-2; D is possibly TRBD1 (6 bases). The length of the CDR3 is 14 residues. Trimming stripped 8 bases from V and 6 bases from J, with 22 bases between. CDR1 and CDR2 (germline): GTSNPN, SVGIG (reference sequence). The CDR3 DNA reads as TGTGCCCACACCCGGGGGGCAGGGGACCATGGCTACACCTTC. Translating gives CAHTRGAGDHGYTF.

Ten or more counts support this clone. J is TRBJ2-7 and V is TRBV5-6; D is uncertain. V lost 2 bases, J lost 4 bases, and 4 bases lay in between. In germline, CDR1 is SGHDT, CDR2 YYEEEE. CDR3 length: 11 residues. The CDR3 DNA sequence: TGTGCCAGCAGCTTCTCGTACGAGCAGTACTTC. Protein product: CASSFSYEQYF.

The table lists this clone with many counts. This chain connects TRBV15 to TRBJ2-1, with D possibly TRBD1 on 5 matching bases. Germline lookup yields CDR1 LNHNV and CDR2 YYDKDF (reference sequence). Trimming removed 5 bases from V and 4 bases from J, with 9 bases in between. The CDR3 is made up of 13 amino acids. The CDR3 region is CATSSDRYNEQFF. CDR3 bases: TGTGCCACCAGCTCCGACAGATACAATGAGCAGTTCTTC.

Ten or more counts support this clone. The rearrangement joins TRBV10-2 to TRBJ2-1; 11 bases align to TRBD2. The germline V gene encodes CDR1 WSHSY and CDR2 SAAADI. There are 15 residues in the CDR3. J was trimmed by 5 bases and V by 5 bases; bases with no gene match: 5. The CDR3 DNA sequence: TGCGCCAGCAGTAAATTGGGACTAGCGGACAATGAGCAGTTCTTC. Amino acids: CASSKLGLADNEQFF.

The table lists this clone with many counts. The chain is built from TRBV7-2 and TRBJ2-7, with D possibly being TRBD2 (7 bases). Germline lookup yields CDR1 SGHTA and CDR2 FQGNSA. The CDR3 has 11 residues. Trimming cost V 2 bases and J 9 bases, with 8 bases left between them. CDR3 nucleotides: TGTGCCAGCAGCTTAAGGGGGGGGCAGTACTTC. Translation: CASSLRGGQYF.

This clone was recorded at least ten times. V and J are TRBV11-3 and TRBJ2-2; D not certain. The CDR3 has 14 residues. Per germline, CDR1 SGHNT and CDR2 YENEEA. V shed 3 bases and J shed 6 bases, with 11 bases lying between them. The CDR3 loop reads CASSFSIASGELFF. CDR3 sequence (DNA): TGTGCCAGCAGCTTTAGTATTGCCTCCGGGGAGCTGTTTTTT.

This clone was detected ten times or more. The chain is built from TRBV11-2 and TRBJ2-5; D remains unclear. The CDR3 extends over 14 amino acids. CDR1 and CDR2 from the germline V gene are SGHAT and FQNNGV. V shed 3 bases and J shed 2 bases, with 10 bases lying between them. The CDR3 DNA sequence: TGTGCCAGCAGCTTTAACACGCTTCAAGAGACCCAGTACTTC. It codes for CASSFNTLQETQYF. Filled out from reference TRBV11-2 and TRBJ2-5, the complete variable domain reads EAGVAQSPRYKIIEKRQSVAFWCNPISGHATLYWYQQILGQGPKLLIQFQNNGVVDDSQLPKDRFSAERLKGVDSTLKIQPAKLEDSAVYLCASSFNTLQETQYFGPGTRLLVL.

The V call is TRBV28, the J call TRBJ2-7; 9 nucleotides line up with TRBD1. CDR3 length equals 14 residues. CDR1 and CDR2 from the germline V gene are MDHEN and SYDVKM. Trimming cost V 10 bases and J 5 bases; bases outside gene matches: 12. The CDR3 sequence: CATYPGTGSHEQYF. In DNA, the CDR3 is TGTGCCACCTACCCCGGGACAGGGTCCCACGAGCAGTACTTC.

This clone was recorded at least ten times. The same CDR3 can be traced to other DNA sequences in this sample. V is TRBV30 and J is TRBJ2-5, with 12 bases that match TRBD2. With 3 bases clipped from V and 7 bases from J, the junction kept 18 bases outside the gene matches. The CDR3 runs to 18 residues. Germline loops: CDR1 GTSNPN, CDR2 SVGIG (reference sequence). In nucleotides, the CDR3 is TGTGCCTGGAGCGCCGCCGGGACTAGCGGGTACCCCATGGGGACCCAGTACTTC. Its translation: CAWSAAGTSGYPMGTQYF.

This clone was recorded many times. The gene calls are TRBV10-3 and TRBJ1-1; D gene uncertain. CDR3 length: 14 residues. Trimming shortened V by 0 bases and J by 1 base, and 6 bases separated the two germline ends. Germline V gene lookup returns CDR1 ENHRY and CDR2 SYGVKD. The CDR3 spells CAISESEGNTEAFF. The CDR3 nucleotides are TGTGCCATCAGTGAGTCTGAGGGGAACACTGAAGCTTTCTTT.

This clone has ten or more counts. The chain couples TRBV4-3 to TRBJ2-5; TRBD2 is a possible D gene (6 bases). V gave up 0 bases and J gave up 3 bases, with 8 bases separating them. The CDR3 has 14 residues. Per germline, CDR1 LGHNA and CDR2 YSLEER. CDR3 in amino acids: CASSQDTSKETQYF. In DNA, the CDR3 is TGCGCCAGCAGCCAAGACACTAGCAAAGAGACCCAGTACTTC.